This TCR beta chain was profiled in a study of blood T cell repertoires in COVID-19. Overall study context: Samples taken during acute and convalescent COVID-19 were collected in the United States, Italy and Spain. T cells, B-cell-depleted T cells, or PBMCs provided the cDNA or gDNA that served as material.

The CDR3 runs to 15 residues. V lost 5 bases and J 4 bases, leaving 18 bases between the germline ends. Germline V gene sequence: CDR1 SGHKS, CDR2 YYEKEE (reference sequence). Per the original methods: Reference gene primers were amplified, and this amplification served to estimate nucleated cell counts. Produced via immunoSEQ multiplex PCR; TCRdb's table is partial and in-frame only. V, J and clone size reflect that table, while D and trimming were determined from the DNA. Of over 250,000 clones detected, 88% appear once; the ten largest clones hold about 0.8%. The sample consisted of peripheral blood. The source is a woman in her twenties or thirties with acute or convalescent COVID-19. The V call is TRBV5-5, the J call TRBJ2-5; D might be TRBD2 (5 bases). This chain's CDR3 is CASRMPTSGVETQYF. DNA of the CDR3: TGTGCCAGCAGAATGCCTACAAGCGGAGTAGAGACCCAGTACTTC. Full variable domain (rest looked up from reference TRBV5-5 and TRBJ2-5): DAGVTQSPTHLIKTRGQQVTLRCSPISGHKSVSWYQQVLGQGPQFIFQYYEKEERGRGNFPDRFSARQFPNYSSELNVNALLLGDSALYLCASRMPTSGVETQYFGPGTRLLVL.